This is a list of T cell receptor beta chains from one sample in a study of blood T cell repertoires in COVID-19. Here immunoSEQ multiplex PCR was the method, and the copy in TCRdb shows in-frame clones only, minus some. The sample carries fewer than 100,000 clones, more than 60% recorded once. The sequencing sample was made of peripheral blood. All receptors come from a man between 65 and 85 years old with acute or convalescent COVID-19. Each CDR3 is given with its conserved first and last residue.

v_gene	j_gene	CDR3aa
TRBV5-4	TRBJ2-6	CASDSSGANVLTF
TRBV2	TRBJ1-6	CASSGHQGPNSPLHF
TRBV7-2	TRBJ2-7	CASSLAERLSYEQYF
TRBV7-9	TRBJ2-7	CASSSLGTSGVYEQYF
TRBV6-5	TRBJ2-7	CASRLEDRRQYF
TRBV11-2	TRBJ1-5	CASSGDRETGQPQHF
TRBV28	TRBJ1-2	CASTGTGDGYTF
TRBV4-2	TRBJ2-5	CASSQETSGQETQYF
TRBV5-1	TRBJ1-2	CASSLRGTVVYGYTF
TRBV30	TRBJ1-1	CAWGFLGHPGKNTEAFF
TRBV19	TRBJ2-4	CASSLYDGTTNIQYF